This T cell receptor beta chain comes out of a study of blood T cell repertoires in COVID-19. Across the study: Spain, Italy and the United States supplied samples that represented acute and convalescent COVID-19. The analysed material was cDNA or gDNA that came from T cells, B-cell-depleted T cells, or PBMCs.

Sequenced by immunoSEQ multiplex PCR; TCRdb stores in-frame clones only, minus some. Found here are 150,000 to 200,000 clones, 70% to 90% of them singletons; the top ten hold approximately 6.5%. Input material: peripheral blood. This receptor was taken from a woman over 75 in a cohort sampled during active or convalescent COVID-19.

Here the CDR3 reads CASSRGDHQPQHF. The CDR3 DNA is TGTGCCAGCAGCCGGGGGGATCATCAGCCCCAGCATTTT. The gene calls are TRBV6-6 and TRBJ1-5, with D perhaps matching TRBD1 (5 bases). The germline V gene has CDR1 MNHNY and CDR2 SVGAGI (reference sequence). The CDR3 is 13 amino acids. V gave up 6 bases and J gave up 5 bases, with 11 bases separating them.